This T cell receptor (beta chain) was profiled in a study of shared clonotypes between healthy human individuals. CD45RO negativity and positive selection for CCR7 defined naive CD8 cells, a population that excluded terminally differentiated effector memory CD45RA+ cells. TCRdb keeps only in-frame clones here, not all; method: immunoSEQ multiplex PCR. The data show around 2,100,000 clones, less than 95% seen once. CDR1 and CDR2 (germline): MNHEY, SMNVEV (reference sequence). This CDR3 is built from 12 residues. Losses at the gene ends were 7 bases for V and 6 bases for J; bases not matched to a gene: 4.

The sample comprised naive CD8+ T cells sorted from blood. The sequence was collected from a man aged 18 to 29 in good health. This chain links TRBV27 with TRBJ1-2; 8 nucleotides agree with TRBD1. CDR3 DNA sequence: TGTGCCAGCAAACAGGGGGGAGATGGCTACACCTTC. Translation: CASKQGGDGYTF.